The rows below give T cell receptor beta chains drawn from one sample of a study of T cells in Graves' hyperthyroidism and ophthalmopathy. TCRdb used MiXCR to reprocess the multiplex PCR reads, holding one entry per CDR3 protein. The sample comprises over 90,000 distinct CDR3 sequences, about half of which are singletons, and under 30% rests with the top ten. The sequenced material came from blood. These receptors came from a man aged 40-49 years with Graves' hyperthyroidism. CDR3s include the opening cysteine and the closing phenylalanine or tryptophan. Each record gives: clone size, V gene, J gene, CDR3 protein. Some rows have no size entry. The others give once, few or many, or a class for an expanded clone.

clone size: -; V gene: TRBV7-9; J gene: TRBJ2-1; CDR3 protein: CAIPIAGGHNEQFF
clone size: -; V gene: TRBV29-1; J gene: TRBJ2-7; CDR3 protein: CSAELAGRSYEQYF
clone size: many; V gene: TRBV6-2/TRBV6-3; J gene: TRBJ1-6; CDR3 protein: CASSYPPTSPLHF
clone size: -; V gene: TRBV19; J gene: TRBJ2-7; CDR3 protein: CASIMGRAPSYVQYF
clone size: -; V gene: TRBV7-2; J gene: TRBJ2-1; CDR3 protein: CASRRWGLAGRGEQFF
clone size: -; V gene: TRBV2; J gene: TRBJ1-5; CDR3 protein: CASSERGDRWQPPQHF
clone size: -; V gene: TRBV7-7; J gene: TRBJ1-1; CDR3 protein: CALQGTDTEAFF
clone size: -; V gene: TRBV2; J gene: TRBJ1-5; CDR3 protein: CASRIGLAAQHF
clone size: many; V gene: TRBV25-1; J gene: TRBJ2-7; CDR3 protein: CASSTVSYEQYF
clone size: many; V gene: TRBV5-8; J gene: TRBJ2-7; CDR3 protein: CASSSRPKDRASYEQYF
clone size: few; V gene: TRBV18; J gene: TRBJ2-1; CDR3 protein: CASSPMGYNEQFF
clone size: many; V gene: TRBV9; J gene: TRBJ2-5; CDR3 protein: CASSASRGQETQYF
clone size: many; V gene: TRBV5-6; J gene: TRBJ1-1; CDR3 protein: CASSRLGGAAEAFF
clone size: -; V gene: TRBV2; J gene: TRBJ1-2; CDR3 protein: CASSDDGYAF
clone size: -; V gene: TRBV6-7; J gene: TRBJ2-5; CDR3 protein: CASSYVAGGETQYF
clone size: many; V gene: TRBV11-2; J gene: TRBJ2-1; CDR3 protein: CASSLAAGGHEQFF
clone size: many; V gene: TRBV6-5; J gene: TRBJ2-1; CDR3 protein: CASSLAGTAYNEQFF
clone size: many; V gene: TRBV2; J gene: TRBJ2-5; CDR3 protein: CASSPRQGFWETQYF